Following are 5 T cell receptor beta chains from one sample sequenced in a study of T cells in localized non-small cell lung cancer. Measured with immunoSEQ multiplex PCR; TCRdb has only the in-frame clones, and not every one. The data contain tens of thousands of clones, 84% of them singletons. Sequencing used peripheral blood, obtained before any cancer treatment. These receptors all stem from a female donor of 60 years or more with stage I lung adenocarcinoma.

The chain couples TRBV2 to TRBJ2-5, with TRBD2 as a possible D gene (6 bases). The CDR3 spans 16 residues. V was shortened by 1 base and J by 0 bases, with 12 bases between the two germline ends. Germline V gene lookup returns CDR1 SNHLY and CDR2 FYNNEI. This CDR3 is CASSEVEGWNQETQYF. The CDR3, as DNA: TGTGCCAGCAGTGAAGTGGAGGGTTGGAACCAAGAGACCCAGTACTTC.

The chain links TRBV7-3 to TRBJ1-1; 12 nucleotides align to TRBD1. The V and J ends lost 0 bases and 7 bases, in that order; junction bases with no gene match: 3. Germline V lookup: CDR1 SGHTA, CDR2 FQGTGA. CDR3 length: 15 residues. The CDR3 nucleotides read TGTGCCAGCAGCTTAACCGGGACAGGGGGCCTTGAAGCTTTCTTT. Residues: CASSLTGTGGLEAFF.

The J gene is TRBJ2-3, the V gene TRBV2; tentative D call: TRBD2 (5 bases). CDR1 is SNHLY, CDR2 FYNNEI, per germline. The V end lost 8 bases, the J end lost 4 bases, and 7 bases lay between the germline ends. The CDR3 length is 11 residues. The CDR3 sequence is CASLAADTQYF. In DNA, the CDR3 is TGTGCCAGCCTAGCAGCAGATACGCAGTATTTT.

This chain uses TRBV27 with TRBJ2-3; 8 nucleotides align to TRBD1. V trimming: 5 bases; J trimming: 3 bases; junction bases outside the gene matches: 10. This CDR3 region has 16 residues. Germline V lookup: CDR1 MNHEY, CDR2 SMNVEV (reference sequence). The CDR3 DNA reads TGTGCCAGCAGTATCCAGGGGGCTGGATGGACAGATACGCAGTATTTT. It specifies CASSIQGAGWTDTQYF.

The chain uses TRBV12-5 and TRBJ2-1; 9 nucleotides agree with TRBD1. The CDR3 loop spans 16 amino acids. Germline CDR1 is LGHNT and CDR2 is FRNRAP. V lost 0 bases, J lost 2 bases, and 2 bases stayed unmatched. The CDR3 DNA sequence: TGTGCTAGTGGTTTGGTGGGACAGGGCACCTACAATGAGCAGTTCTTC. It codes for CASGLVGQGTYNEQFF.